This TCR beta chain derives from a study of identical twins. This clonotype was detected a few times. This CDR3 region has 14 residues. J lost 4 bases, V lost 3 bases, and 2 bases had no gene match. Germline V gives CDR1 LGHDT, CDR2 YNNKEL (reference sequence). Using its own MiXCR run on the 5' RACE reads, TCRdb lists one record per CDR3 protein. The table has 570,000 or so distinct CDR3 sequences, 7.5% to 10% seen once. The same sample was also studied in work on yellow fever vaccine responses in identical twins.

The origin of this receptor is a woman aged 18-29 years in good health. The rearrangement joins TRBV3-1 to TRBJ2-1, with 8 bases aligning to TRBD1. Sequenced input: PBMCs. This CDR3 is CASSHGTGYNEQFF. The DNA for the CDR3 is TGTGCCAGCAGCCACGGGACAGGATACAATGAGCAGTTCTTC.